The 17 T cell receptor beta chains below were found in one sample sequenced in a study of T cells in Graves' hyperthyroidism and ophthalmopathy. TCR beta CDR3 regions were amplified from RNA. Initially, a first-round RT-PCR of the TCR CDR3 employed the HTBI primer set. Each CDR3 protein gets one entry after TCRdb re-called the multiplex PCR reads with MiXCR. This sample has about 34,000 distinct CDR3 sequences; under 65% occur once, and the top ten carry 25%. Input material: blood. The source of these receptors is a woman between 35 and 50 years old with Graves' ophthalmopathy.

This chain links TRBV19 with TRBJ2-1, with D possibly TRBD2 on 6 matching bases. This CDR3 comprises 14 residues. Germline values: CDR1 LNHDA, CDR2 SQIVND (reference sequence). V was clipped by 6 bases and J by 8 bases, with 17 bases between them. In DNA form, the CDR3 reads TGTGCCAGTAGCCCATCGGTGGGGGGACATGAGCAGTTCTTC. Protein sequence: CASSPSVGGHEQFF.

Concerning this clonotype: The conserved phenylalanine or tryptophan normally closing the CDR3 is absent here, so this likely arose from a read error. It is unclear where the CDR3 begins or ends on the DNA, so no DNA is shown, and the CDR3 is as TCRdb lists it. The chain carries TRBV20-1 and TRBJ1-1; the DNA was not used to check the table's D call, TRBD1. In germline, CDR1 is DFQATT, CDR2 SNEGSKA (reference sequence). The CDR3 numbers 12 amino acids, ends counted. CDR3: CSARAGTAYANY.

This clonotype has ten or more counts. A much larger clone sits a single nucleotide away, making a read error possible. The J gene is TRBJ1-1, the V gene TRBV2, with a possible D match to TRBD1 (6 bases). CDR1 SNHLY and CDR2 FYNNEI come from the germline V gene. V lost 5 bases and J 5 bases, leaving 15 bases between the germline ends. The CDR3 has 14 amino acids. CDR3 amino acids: CASSTQGGVTEAFF. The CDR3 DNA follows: TGTGCCAGCAGTACACAGGGTGGTGTAACTGAAGCTTTCTTT.

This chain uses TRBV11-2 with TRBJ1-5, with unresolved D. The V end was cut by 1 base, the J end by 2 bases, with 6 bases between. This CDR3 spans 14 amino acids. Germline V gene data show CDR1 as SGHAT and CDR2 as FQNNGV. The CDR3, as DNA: TGTGCCAGCAGCTTAGTGGCAGGCAATCAGCCCCAGCATTTT. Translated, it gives CASSLVAGNQPQHF.

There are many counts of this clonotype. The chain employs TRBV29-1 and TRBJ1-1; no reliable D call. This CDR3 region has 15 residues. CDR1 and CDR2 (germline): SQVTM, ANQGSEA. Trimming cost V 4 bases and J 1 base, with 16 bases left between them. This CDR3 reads CSVAPYSDANTEAFF. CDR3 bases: TGCAGCGTTGCCCCTTACAGCGACGCGAACACTGAAGCTTTCTTT.

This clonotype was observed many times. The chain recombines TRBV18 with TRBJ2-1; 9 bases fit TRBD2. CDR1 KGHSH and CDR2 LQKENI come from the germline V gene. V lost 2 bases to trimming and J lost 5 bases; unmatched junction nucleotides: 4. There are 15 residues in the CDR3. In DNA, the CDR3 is TGTGCCAGCTCACCAGGGCTAGCGGGAAACAATGAGCAGTTCTTC. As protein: CASSPGLAGNNEQFF.

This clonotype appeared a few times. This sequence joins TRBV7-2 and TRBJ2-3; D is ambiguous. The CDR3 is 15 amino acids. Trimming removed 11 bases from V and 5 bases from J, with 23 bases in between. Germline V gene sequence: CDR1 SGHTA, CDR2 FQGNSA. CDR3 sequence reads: CAWSVRSVVGDTQYF. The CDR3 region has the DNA TGTGCCTGGAGTGTACGGAGCGTAGTAGGAGATACGCAGTATTTT.

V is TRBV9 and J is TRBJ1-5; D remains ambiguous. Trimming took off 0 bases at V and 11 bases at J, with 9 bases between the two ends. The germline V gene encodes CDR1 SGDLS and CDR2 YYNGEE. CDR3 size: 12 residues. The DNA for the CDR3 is TGTGCCAGCAGCGTAGCTAGCGGCTCCCAGCATTTT. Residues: CASSVASGSQHF.

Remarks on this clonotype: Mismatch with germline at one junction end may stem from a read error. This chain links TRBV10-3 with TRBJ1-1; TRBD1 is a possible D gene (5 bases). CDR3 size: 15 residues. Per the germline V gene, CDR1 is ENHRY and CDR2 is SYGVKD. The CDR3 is CAISKGVLINTKAFF. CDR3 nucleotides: TGTGCCATCAGTAAAGGGGTCTTGATAAACACTAAAGCTTTCTTT.

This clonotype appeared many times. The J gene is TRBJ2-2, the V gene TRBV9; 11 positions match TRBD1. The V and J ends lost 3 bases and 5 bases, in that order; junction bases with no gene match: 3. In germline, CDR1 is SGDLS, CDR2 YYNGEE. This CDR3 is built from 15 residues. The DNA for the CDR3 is TGTGCCAGCAGCGCCCGGGACAGGGGGACCGGGGAGCTGTTTTTT. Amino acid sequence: CASSARDRGTGELFF. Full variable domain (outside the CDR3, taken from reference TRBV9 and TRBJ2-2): DSGVTQTPKHLITATGQRVTLRCSPRSGDLSVYWYQQSLDQGLQFLIQYYNGEERAKGNILERFSAQQFPDLHSELNLSSLELGDSALYFCASSARDRGTGELFFGEGSRLTVL.

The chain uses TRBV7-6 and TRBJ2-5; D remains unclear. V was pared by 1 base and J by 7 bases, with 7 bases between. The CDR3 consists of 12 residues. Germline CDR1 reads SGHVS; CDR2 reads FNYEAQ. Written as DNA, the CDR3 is TGTGCCAGCAGCTTAGGGTTACGGACCCAGTACTTC. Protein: CASSLGLRTQYF. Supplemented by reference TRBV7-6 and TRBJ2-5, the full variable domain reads GAGVSQSPRYKVTKRGQDVALRCDPISGHVSLYWYRQALGQGPEFLTYFNYEAQQDKSGLPNDRFSAERPEGSISTLTIQRTEQRDSAMYRCASSLGLRTQYFGPGTRLLVL.

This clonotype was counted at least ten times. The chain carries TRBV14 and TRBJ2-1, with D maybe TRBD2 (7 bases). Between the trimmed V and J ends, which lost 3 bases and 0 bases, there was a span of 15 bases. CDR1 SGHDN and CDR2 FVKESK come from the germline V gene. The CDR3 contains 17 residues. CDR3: CASSHAGATSSYNEQFF. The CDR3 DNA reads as TGTGCCAGCAGCCATGCGGGGGCGACGAGCTCCTACAATGAGCAGTTCTTC.

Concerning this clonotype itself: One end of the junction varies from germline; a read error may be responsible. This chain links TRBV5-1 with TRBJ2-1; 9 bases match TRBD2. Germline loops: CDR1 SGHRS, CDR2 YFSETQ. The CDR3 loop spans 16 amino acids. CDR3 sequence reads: CASSFSAGGSNNDQFF. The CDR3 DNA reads TGCGCCAGCAGCTTTTCAGCGGGAGGTTCCAACAATGACCAGTTCTTC.

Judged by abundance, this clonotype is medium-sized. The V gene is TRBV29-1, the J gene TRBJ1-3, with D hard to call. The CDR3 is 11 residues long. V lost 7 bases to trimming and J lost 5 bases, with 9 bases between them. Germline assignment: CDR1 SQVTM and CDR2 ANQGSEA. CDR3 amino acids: CSASPRNTIYF. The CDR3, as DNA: TGCAGCGCAAGCCCCCGAAACACCATATATTTT. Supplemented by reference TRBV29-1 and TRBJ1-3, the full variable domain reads SAVISQKPSRDICQRGTSLTIQCQVDSQVTMMFWYRQQPGQSLTLIATANQGSEATYESGFVIDKFPISRPNLTFSTLTVSNMSPEDSSIYLCSASPRNTIYFGEGSWLTVV.

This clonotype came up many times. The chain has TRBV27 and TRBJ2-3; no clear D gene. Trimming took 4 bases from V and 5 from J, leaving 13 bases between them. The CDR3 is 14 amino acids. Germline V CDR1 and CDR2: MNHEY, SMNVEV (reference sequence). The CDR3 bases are TGTGCCAGCAGTTCATCAATGGTGGTAGATACGCAGTATTTT. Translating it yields CASSSSMVVDTQYF.

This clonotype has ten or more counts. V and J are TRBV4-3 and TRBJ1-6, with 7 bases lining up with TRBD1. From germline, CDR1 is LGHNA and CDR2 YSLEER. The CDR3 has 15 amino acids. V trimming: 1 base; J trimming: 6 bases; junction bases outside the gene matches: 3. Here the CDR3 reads CASSQATGPNSPLHF. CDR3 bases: TGCGCCAGCAGCCAAGCGACAGGGCCTAATTCACCCCTCCACTTT.

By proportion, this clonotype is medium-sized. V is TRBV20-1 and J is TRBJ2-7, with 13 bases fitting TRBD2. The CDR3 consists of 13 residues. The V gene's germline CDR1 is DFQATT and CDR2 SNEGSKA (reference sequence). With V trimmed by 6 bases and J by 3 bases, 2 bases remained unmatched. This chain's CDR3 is CSARTSGSYEQYF. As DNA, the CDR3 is TGCAGTGCAAGGACTAGCGGGAGCTACGAGCAGTACTTC.